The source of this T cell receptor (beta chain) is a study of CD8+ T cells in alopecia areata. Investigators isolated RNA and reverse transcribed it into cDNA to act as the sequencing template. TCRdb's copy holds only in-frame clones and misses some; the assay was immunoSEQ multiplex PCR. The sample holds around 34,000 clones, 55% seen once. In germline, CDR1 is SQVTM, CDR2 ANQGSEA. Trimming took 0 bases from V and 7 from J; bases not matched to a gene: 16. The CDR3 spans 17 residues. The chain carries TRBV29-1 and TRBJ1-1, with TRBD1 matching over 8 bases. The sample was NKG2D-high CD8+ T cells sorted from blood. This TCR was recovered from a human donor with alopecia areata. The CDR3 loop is CSVEDEGRQGTNFEAFF. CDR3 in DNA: TGCAGCGTTGAAGATGAAGGTAGACAGGGGACTAACTTTGAAGCTTTCTTT.